This T cell receptor (beta chain) was observed in a study of shared clonotypes between healthy human individuals. The V and J ends lost 3 bases and 2 bases respectively, with 14 bases between them. The CDR3 consists of 14 residues. Germline V gives CDR1 GTSNPN, CDR2 SVGIG (reference sequence). Genomic DNA of each subset was evenly split across several immunoSEQ plates. Libraries were prepared by immunoSEQ multiplex PCR; TCRdb keeps only in-frame clonotypes and omits some of them. The data hold about 1.5 million clones, with approximately 98% observed a single time. The chain links TRBV30 to TRBJ2-7; possibly TRBD1 for D (6 bases). The specimen sequenced was naive CD4+ T cells sorted from blood. Subset described: CD45RA+ positively selected. This TCR was sampled from a man in his thirties or forties in good health. The DNA of the CDR3 is TGTGCCTGGAGGGACAGATCCGAACCCTACGAGCAGTACTTC. Its translation is CAWRDRSEPYEQYF.